Listed below are T cell receptor beta chains from one sample, sequenced in a study of response to subunit inactivated influenza vaccine. From the RT-PCR reads, TCRdb called clonotypes with MiXCR, one entry per CDR3 protein. The sample consists of around 710,000 distinct CDR3 sequences, about 15% of them appearing once. This material consisted of PBMCs from blood, taken 14 to 15 days before vaccination. Receptors originate from a man aged 45 to 65 who received an inactivated influenza vaccine. The CDR3 runs from the conserved cysteine through the conserved F or W. A D gene is named only where the DNA matches it firmly. Clone size is given for some rows only: seen once, a few or many times, or a class if the clone is expanded.

v_call | d_call | clone_size | cdr3_aa
TRBV12-3/TRBV12-4 | - | many | CASSVGLGNQPQHF
TRBV7-9 | TRBD1 | - | CASSRTGASNYGYTF
TRBV29-1 | TRBD1 | few | CSAVDRGRNEQFF
TRBV4-3 | - | - | CASSQVIGAAQPQHF
TRBV10-2 | - | - | CASSSPVESYEQYF
TRBV6-2/TRBV6-3 | TRBD2 | - | CASSTRRGGRNYEQYF
TRBV29-1 | - | - | CSVVRQPPFYEQYF
TRBV7-9 | - | few | CASSPAAGEQFF
TRBV4-3 | TRBD1 | - | CASSKDRGYNEQFF
TRBV28 | - | few | CASSLWINEQFF
TRBV9 | TRBD2 | many | CASSHSAGGPRETQYF
TRBV11-2 | - | - | CASSLDRLSYGYTF
TRBV4-3 | - | - | CASSQDPDSETQYF
TRBV5-1 | - | few | CASSLGGNDNQPQHF
TRBV20-1 | TRBD1 | few | CSYRDSSYEQYF
TRBV20-1 | TRBD2 | - | CSASGGGLAGGPPDTQYF
TRBV2 | - | few | CASSRDAGRVGTDTQYF
TRBV24-1 | TRBD1 | - | CATKPGQGFGEQYF
TRBV14 | TRBD2 | few | CASSQAGGPNEQFF
TRBV5-1 | TRBD2 | once | CASTSGTSGTAYTDTQYF
TRBV4-3 | TRBD2 | few | CASSQEMIPGRSWYEQFF
TRBV28 | - | - | CASSFPGPAGNTGELFF
TRBV7-9 | TRBD1 | - | CASSRQGATKNIQYF
TRBV5-1 | - | many | CASSLGGTSYNEQFF
TRBV7-2 | TRBD2 | many | CASSLAGLAGYEQYF
TRBV5-1 | TRBD1 | few | CASSFKGAGTGELFF
TRBV29-1 | - | many | CSVRGGREQFF
TRBV20-1 | - | - | CSAFDGTLMGEQFF
TRBV19 | TRBD2 | - | CASSMGQRGYEQYF
TRBV20-1 | TRBD2 | many | CSAREPGGGGRRETQYF
TRBV29-1 | - | few | CSVVTNYNEQFF
TRBV7-2 | - | - | CASSFSGRNAYEQYF
TRBV28 | TRBD2 | - | CASRPWRREGSSYNEQFF
TRBV15 | - | - | CATSRDRTGTDTQYF
TRBV12-3/TRBV12-4 | - | few | CASSFSRVNTEAFF
TRBV11-2 | TRBD1 | few | CASSSLRQGPNTEAFF
TRBV7-2 | TRBD1 | - | CASSLAAGGGEKLFF
TRBV7-2 | - | few | CASSVRDRAYNEQFF
TRBV9 | - | many | CASSVGQGLEQFF
TRBV6-5 | - | - | CASSYSNYVNTEAFF
TRBV30 | - | many | CACQFGATNTGELFF
TRBV5-1 | - | few | CASSLAPTGSGTEAFF
TRBV11-2 | - | few | CASSLDTGRSNQPQHF
TRBV20-1 | - | many | CSAPPSSNQPQHF
TRBV7-9 | - | - | CASSLEGTISTEAFF
TRBV4-3 | - | - | CASSQGHGGPGTDTQYF
TRBV5-1 | - | - | CASSLDAGRNTEAFF
TRBV9 | TRBD1 | few | CASSPRTGWSEQYF
TRBV11-2 | TRBD1 | few | CASSPQGQGYTQYF
TRBV15 | - | few | CATSRGGGLGGYTF
TRBV20-1 | TRBD1 | few | CSARSGTGDYEQYF
TRBV20-1 | - | - | CSARMGRTNTEAFF
TRBV4-2 | - | few | CASSQGGGNSYNEQFF
TRBV20-1 | - | - | CSARYPGRRETQYF
TRBV10-1 | - | once | CASARQGNQPQHF
TRBV25-1 | - | - | CASRREGYLRMNTEAFF
TRBV7-9 | - | - | CASSSEMTGTYNEQFF
TRBV7-9 | - | - | CASSLYRRANTEAFF
TRBV4-3 | - | - | CASSQEGGKGEKLFF
TRBV6-5 | - | few | CASSYSFGIGAFF